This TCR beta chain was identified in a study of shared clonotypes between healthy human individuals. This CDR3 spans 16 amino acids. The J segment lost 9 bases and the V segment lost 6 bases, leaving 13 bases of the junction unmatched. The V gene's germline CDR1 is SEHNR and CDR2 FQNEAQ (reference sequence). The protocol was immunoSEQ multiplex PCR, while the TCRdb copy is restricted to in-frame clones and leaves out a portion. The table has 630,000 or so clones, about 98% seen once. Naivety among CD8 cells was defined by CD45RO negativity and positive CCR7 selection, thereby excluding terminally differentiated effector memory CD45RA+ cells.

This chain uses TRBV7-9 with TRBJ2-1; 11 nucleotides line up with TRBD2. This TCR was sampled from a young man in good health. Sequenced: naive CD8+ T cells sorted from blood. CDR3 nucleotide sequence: TGTGCCAGCAGTCCTCCGACTAGCGGGAAAGTAGGTGAGCAGTTCTTC. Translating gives CASSPPTSGKVGEQFF.